The 2 T cell receptor beta chains below come from one sample, sequenced in a study of blood T cell repertoires in COVID-19. The table came from immunoSEQ multiplex PCR; TCRdb's copy has only in-frame clones and leaves some out. The table records approximately 89,000 clones, 75% to 85% of them present only once. Sequencing used peripheral blood. These receptors were collected from a human donor in a cohort sampled during active COVID-19.

The chain links TRBV4-1 to TRBJ2-1; 7 bases align to TRBD2. The CDR3 spans 14 residues. CDR1 and CDR2 from the germline V gene are MGHRA and YSYEKL. The V gene end was trimmed by 10 bases and the J gene end by 7 bases; junction bases not matched to a gene: 13. The CDR3 spells CATKEEVGGNEQFF. The CDR3, as DNA: TGCGCCACGAAGGAAGAAGTGGGGGGGAATGAGCAGTTCTTC.

The J gene is TRBJ1-1, the V gene TRBV28, with a weak D call TRBD1 (6 bases). The germline V and J ends were trimmed by 9 bases and 0 bases, with 14 bases remaining between them. Germline V gene data show CDR1 as MDHEN and CDR2 as SYDVKM. CDR3 size: 14 residues. Written as DNA, the CDR3 is TGTGCCAGTGCTAAGACAGGTATGAACACTGAAGCTTTCTTT. As protein: CASAKTGMNTEAFF.